These 11 T cell receptor beta chains share one sample of origin, sequenced in a study of vaccination and CD4 T cells after COVID-19. Their antigens are not known. The Oncomine TCR Beta short-read assay was applied to DNA of cultured CD4+ T cells. One entry per CDR3 protein, called by TCRdb with MiXCR from the PCR reads. The top ten hold less than 25% of the sample, which has some 15,000 distinct CDR3 sequences, about 28% seen once. The treatment here: approximately nine-day PBMC culture with coronavirus spike peptide pools or control peptides (ViraFEST assay). The sequenced material came from cultured CD4+ T cells from blood. Receptor source: a human donor with COVID-19.

This clonotype was recorded a few times. The rearrangement joins TRBV21-1 to TRBJ1-1; TRBD1 is the table's D call and was not checked against the DNA. TRBV21-1 is annotated as a pseudogene. The CDR3 consists of 17 residues. As DNA, the CDR3 is TGTGCCAGCAGCAACGATTGGGAGACAGGGGTAAAGACTGAAGCTTTCTTT. Encoded protein: CASSNDWETGVKTEAFF.

This rearrangement joins TRBV11-3 to TRBJ2-3, with 12 bases lining up with TRBD1. Germline V gene lookup returns CDR1 SGHNT and CDR2 YENEEA. V trimming: 4 bases; J trimming: 4 bases; junction bases outside the gene matches: 15. The CDR3 runs 19 residues. The CDR3 DNA sequence: TGTGCCAGCAGCTCTGCCGGGACAGGGGGCCCCCGTAGCTCAGATACGCAGTATTTT. This encodes CASSSAGTGGPRSSDTQYF.

This clonotype was counted between two and nine times. Germline is not matched at one junction end, which may reflect a read error. The chain links TRBV5-1 to TRBJ2-4, with TRBD1 identical over 7 bases. Germline values: CDR1 SGHRS, CDR2 YFSETQ. The CDR3 has 10 residues. CDR3 in DNA: TGCGCCAGCAGCCATGACAGGGTGGTCTTC. Translated, it gives CASSHDRVVF.

This clonotype was detected a few times. The gene calls are TRBV7-6 and TRBJ1-4, with D uncertain. The CDR3 is made up of 17 amino acids. Germline CDR1 is SGHVS and CDR2 is FNYEAQ. The V gene lost 5 bases and the J gene lost 5 bases, with 21 bases spanning the gap. The CDR3 region is CASSPTGMIRTNEKLFF. CDR3 bases: TGTGCCAGCAGCCCGACGGGGATGATCAGGACGAATGAAAAACTGTTTTTT.

The chain recombines TRBV20-1 with TRBJ2-7, with D perhaps assigned TRBD1 or TRBD2 (5 bases each). The CDR3 runs to 11 residues. In germline, CDR1 is DFQATT, CDR2 SNEGSKA (reference sequence). The V gene lost 3 bases and the J gene lost 6 bases, with 9 bases spanning the gap. The CDR3 sequence: CSASEGREQYF. CDR3 DNA: TGCAGTGCTAGTGAGGGGCGCGAGCAGTACTTC.

The J gene is TRBJ2-2, the V gene TRBV18; no clear D gene. The CDR3 length is 15 residues. V lost 3 bases and J lost 4, with 12 bases in between. Germline loops: CDR1 KGHSH, CDR2 LQKENI. The CDR3 protein is CASSPSSFGTGELFF. CDR3 coding DNA: TGTGCCAGCTCACCCTCTTCTTTCGGCACCGGGGAGCTGTTTTTT. The complete variable domain, with remaining parts taken from reference TRBV18 and TRBJ2-2, reads NAGVMQNPRHLVRRRGQEARLRCSPMKGHSHVYWYRQLPEEGLKFMVYLQKENIIDESGMPKERFSAEFPKEGPSILRIQQVVRGDSAAYFCASSPSSFGTGELFFGEGSRLTVL.

The chain couples TRBV19 to TRBJ1-1; maybe TRBD1 (5 bases). In germline, CDR1 is LNHDA, CDR2 SQIVND (reference sequence). Trimming removed 3 bases from V and 0 bases from J, with 17 bases in between. The CDR3 covers 17 residues. The CDR3 DNA sequence: TGTGCCAGTAGTATTCTTGGGGGTCGGGGTGTGAACACTGAAGCTTTCTTT. This translates into CASSILGGRGVNTEAFF.

The gene calls are TRBV12-3 or TRBV12-4 and TRBJ1-6, with D unresolved. V was pared by 2 bases and J by 8 bases, with 10 bases between. CDR3 length: 14 residues. CDR3 loop: CASSLQELYSPLHF. The DNA of the CDR3 is TGTGCCAGCAGTTTACAGGAGCTCTATTCACCCCTCCACTTT.

Comments on this clonotype: The conserved closing phenylalanine or tryptophan is absent in this CDR3, likely reflecting a read error. V usage is TRBV2 and J usage is TRBJ2-5; TRBD1 matches at 9 bases. The CDR3 is 12 residues long. Per the germline V gene, CDR1 is SNHLY and CDR2 is FYNNEI. V was clipped by 4 bases and J by 9 bases; unmatched bases: 3. The chain's CDR3 is CASSGQGGSQYY. CDR3 DNA: TGTGCCAGCAGTGGACAGGGGGGGTCCCAGTACTAC.

The chain combines TRBV6-5 with TRBJ1-3, with D maybe TRBD1 (6 bases). V lost 0 bases, J lost 2 bases, and 14 bases lay in between. The CDR3 length is 17 residues. Germline CDR1 and CDR2: MNHEY and SVGAGI. DNA of the CDR3: TGTGCCAGCAGTTACTCTTATTCAGGGGCGGCTGGAAACACCATATATTTT. Protein: CASSYSYSGAAGNTIYF.

This clonotype has more than one count but fewer than ten. The chain employs TRBV25-1 and TRBJ2-2; 8 positions agree with TRBD1. Germline V gene sequence: CDR1 MGHDK, CDR2 SYGVNS. The CDR3 is made up of 16 amino acids. V trimming: 2 bases; J trimming: 0 bases; junction bases outside the gene matches: 2. CDR3 sequence reads: CASSEPGGTNTGELFF. The CDR3 DNA sequence: TGTGCCAGCAGTGAACCAGGGGGCACGAACACCGGGGAGCTGTTTTTT.